Listed below are T cell receptor beta chains from one sample, sequenced in a study of CD8 T cells in Susac syndrome. TCRdb recomputed calls from the immunoSEQ multiplex PCR reads with MiXCR, one row per CDR3 protein. The sample holds about 240,000 distinct CDR3 sequences, 90% to 96% seen once. Sequencing was done on a sample of CD4+ T cells from PBMCs. The origin of the receptors is a human donor with Susac syndrome. The CDR3 runs from the conserved cysteine through the conserved F or W. The order of the fields is CDR3 DNA, CDR3 protein, V gene, D gene, J gene. D genes are given only for firm matches.

TGTGCCAGCATCGATAGCGGGAAAGGGAGAGAGACCCAGTACTTC,CASIDSGKGRETQYF,TRBV6-5,TRBD2,TRBJ2-5
TGCAGCGCGGCCGACAGGGGCAAAAACATTCAGTACTTC,CSAADRGKNIQYF,TRBV29-1,TRBD1,TRBJ2-4
TGTGCCAGCAGCTTAGACGCGACTATTTACAATGAGCAGTTCTTC,CASSLDATIYNEQFF,TRBV11-3,-,TRBJ2-1
TGCAGCGTTAGCCATCCGGGGCCTCGGGGCTACGAGCAGTACTTC,CSVSHPGPRGYEQYF,TRBV29-1,-,TRBJ2-7
TGTGCCAGCGGCCGTGGGGGAGGTACCACTGAAGCTTTCTTT,CASGRGGGTTEAFF,TRBV11-2,-,TRBJ1-1
TGTGCCAGCAGTCGTACCGGGACAGGGTATGGCTACACCTTC,CASSRTGTGYGYTF,TRBV6-5,TRBD1,TRBJ1-2
TGTGCCAGCAGCGTTCGGGCAGACAATCAGCCCCAGCATTTT,CASSVRADNQPQHF,TRBV9,-,TRBJ1-5
TGTGCCTGGAGTGCCTCCTCATCTGGAAACACCATATATTTT,CAWSASSSGNTIYF,TRBV30,-,TRBJ1-3
TGCGCCAGCAGCTTTCGGCAGATCACTGAAGCTTTCTTT,CASSFRQITEAFF,TRBV5-1,-,TRBJ1-1
TGTGCCAGCAGTGACCCTAAGCAGGGGGAAGTTGGCTACACCTTC,CASSDPKQGEVGYTF,TRBV25-1,TRBD1,TRBJ1-2
TGTGCCAGCAGGGGATATAACTATGGCTACACCTTC,CASRGYNYGYTF,TRBV6-5,-,TRBJ1-2
TGCAGCGTTCTGGCAGGGGAACTCCAAGAGACCCAGTACTTC,CSVLAGELQETQYF,TRBV29-1,-,TRBJ2-5
TGTGCCTCAAGGGCTAGCGGAGGGCATGAGCAGTTCTTC,CASRASGGHEQFF,TRBV30,TRBD2,TRBJ2-1
TGCAGCTTCATGGGGCAGGACTATGGCTACACCTTC,CSFMGQDYGYTF,TRBV29-1,-,TRBJ1-2
TGTGCCAGCAGCTTAGGTAAGGGGAACACTGAAGCTTTCTTT,CASSLGKGNTEAFF,TRBV7-9,-,TRBJ1-1
TGTGCCACCAGCAGAGGCCGACGGGGGAACACTGAAGCTTTCTTT,CATSRGRRGNTEAFF,TRBV15,-,TRBJ1-1